This T cell receptor (beta chain) was captured by sequencing in a study of cytomegalovirus exposure and HLA in healthy donors. Researchers ran the PCR with 60 Vbeta and 13 Jbeta primers. Profiling relied on immunoSEQ multiplex PCR, and the TCRdb table lists in-frame clones only, not all of them. This sample has some 120,000 clones, with roughly 82% found just once. Germline V gives CDR1 SGHTA, CDR2 FQGNSA. The CDR3 spans 15 residues. With 5 bases removed from V and 0 bases from J, the gap between germline ends came to 11 bases. Material: PBMCs. The clonotype was recovered from a human donor in good health. The rearrangement uses TRBV7-2 and TRBJ1-5; D not certain. CDR3 nucleotide sequence: TGTGCCAGCAGCCCCACACGGGGTAGCAATCAGCCCCAGCATTTT. It translates to CASSPTRGSNQPQHF.